A selection of T cell receptor beta chains follows, all from one sample in a study of T cells in localized non-small cell lung cancer. Generated by immunoSEQ multiplex PCR, the TCRdb table keeps only in-frame clones and is missing some. Among more than 30,000 clones listed, about nine tenths were seen once. Source: peripheral blood, taken before any cancer treatment. The receptors were gathered from a male donor at least 60 years old with stage III lung adenocarcinoma. CDR3s include the opening cysteine and the closing phenylalanine or tryptophan. The D gene is left open where the match is weak. A row's size may be missing; if present it is once, few, many or a size class.

>TRBJ1-5|14|TRBV6-1|once|TRBD1
CASSVTGTDQPQHF
TGTGCCAGCAGTGTGACAGGGACCGATCAGCCCCAGCATTTT
>TRBJ2-7|14|TRBV6-1|-|-
CASSEIRTADEQYF
TGTGCCAGCAGTGAAATTAGAACAGCCGACGAGCAGTACTTC
>TRBJ2-3|16|TRBV15|-|-
CATSREFSGGGDTQYF
TGTGCCACCAGCAGAGAATTTAGCGGAGGGGGAGATACGCAGTATTTT
>TRBJ2-7|19|TRBV23-1|-|TRBD2
CATSGGAGGLTVSDYEQYF
TGCGCCACCTCGGGGGGGGCGGGGGGTTTAACCGTCTCCGACTACGAGCAGTACTTC
>TRBJ2-2|17|TRBV4-1|-|TRBD2
CASSQPRAGRNTGELFF
TGCGCCAGCAGCCAACCAAGAGCGGGACGGAACACCGGGGAGCTGTTTTTT
>TRBJ2-2|15|TRBV7-7|-|-
CASSLEGAGTGELFF
TGTGCCAGCAGCTTAGAGGGCGCGGGCACCGGGGAGCTGTTTTTT
>TRBJ2-5|13|TRBV13|once|-
CASSRYTQETQYF
TGTGCCAGCAGTCGATACACGCAAGAGACCCAGTACTTC
>TRBJ2-7|14|TRBV7-9|-|TRBD1
CASSPWGQGYEQYF
TGTGCCAGCAGCCCTTGGGGACAGGGCTACGAGCAGTACTTC
>TRBJ2-6|17|TRBV18|once|-
CASSTSPTSSGANVLTF
TGTGCCAGCTCGACCAGTCCCACGAGCTCTGGGGCCAACGTCCTGACTTTC
>TRBJ1-5|14|TRBV19|-|-
CASSHQQGNQPQHF
TGTGCCAGTAGTCACCAGCAGGGCAATCAGCCCCAGCATTTT
>TRBJ1-5|13|TRBV28|-|-
CASSGGINQPQHF
TGTGCCAGCAGTGGGGGGATTAATCAGCCCCAGCATTTT
>TRBJ1-2|13|TRBV27|-|TRBD1
CASMDRANYGYTF
TGTGCCAGCATGGACAGGGCTAACTATGGCTACACCTTC
>TRBJ2-7|16|TRBV5-4|-|TRBD2
CASRAGGPSTPYEQYF
TGTGCCAGCCGGGCGGGAGGGCCGTCGACCCCCTACGAGCAGTACTTC
>TRBJ1-1|15|TRBV6-6|-|-
CASSYSRGMNTEAFF
TGTGCCAGCAGTTACTCCAGGGGAATGAACACTGAAGCTTTCTTT
>TRBJ2-3|14|TRBV5-1|-|-
CASRSGASTDTQYF
TGCGCCAGCAGGTCAGGCGCTAGCACAGATACGCAGTATTTT
>TRBJ1-4|16|TRBV5-1|-|TRBD1
CASSWTGNRLNEKLFF
TGCGCCAGCAGCTGGACAGGGAATCGGCTGAATGAAAAACTGTTTTTT
>TRBJ2-7|14|TRBV7-2|-|-
CASSPLGGSYEQYF
TGTGCCAGCAGCCCTTTAGGAGGCTCCTACGAGCAGTACTTC
>TRBJ2-1|13|TRBV19|-|-
CASSIKPLNEQFF
TGTGCCAGTAGTATTAAACCGCTCAATGAGCAGTTCTTC
>TRBJ2-4|14|TRBV6-1|-|-
CASGGFLAKNIQYF
TGTGCCAGTGGGGGATTTCTAGCCAAAAACATTCAGTACTTC
>TRBJ1-2|18|TRBV5-1|-|-
CASSSGGRVEDFVYGYTF
TGCGCCAGCAGCTCGGGGGGCAGGGTAGAGGATTTTGTCTATGGCTACACCTTC
>TRBJ2-1|16|TRBV9|once|-
CASSVVVSYFDNEQFF
TGTGCCAGCAGCGTAGTGGTCAGTTATTTCGACAATGAGCAGTTCTTC
>TRBJ1-2|13|TRBV12-5|-|TRBD1
CASGLQGNYGYTF
TGTGCTAGTGGTTTACAGGGGAACTATGGCTACACCTTC
>TRBJ2-5|12|TRBV14|-|-
CASSRDRETQYF
TGTGCCAGCAGCCGCGATCGAGAGACCCAGTACTTC